This T cell receptor beta chain was captured by sequencing in a study of sequential checkpoint blockade in melanoma. Study-level information: Both treatment sequences were followed by maintenance nivolumab. 91 pretreatment tumor DNA samples were TCRβ immunosequenced. After nivolumab or ipilimumab alone, twenty-two patients had week-13 rebiopsies.

Regarding the study as a whole: Pretreatment TIL clonality tracked with response in the nivolumab-first arm.

Treatment noted: randomized to nivolumab then ipilimumab (arm A) or the reverse (arm B). This clone was seen a few times. The antigen is undetermined. The CDR3 extends over 16 amino acids. Measured with immunoSEQ multiplex PCR; TCRdb has only the in-frame clones, and not every one. The sample has about 22,000 clones; roughly 27% are singletons. The chain joins TRBV7-5 to TRBJ1-4; the table's D call of TRBD1 was not tested on the DNA. TRBV7-5 is shown as a pseudogene. Sequenced here: tumor tissue (inferred from file names), sampled from a patient given nivolumab and ipilimumab in sequence. This TCR was sampled from a human donor with melanoma. CDR3 sequence reads: CASSHGQGATNEKLFF. The DNA of the CDR3 is TGTGCCAGCAGCCACGGACAGGGGGCAACTAATGAAAAACTGTTTTTT.